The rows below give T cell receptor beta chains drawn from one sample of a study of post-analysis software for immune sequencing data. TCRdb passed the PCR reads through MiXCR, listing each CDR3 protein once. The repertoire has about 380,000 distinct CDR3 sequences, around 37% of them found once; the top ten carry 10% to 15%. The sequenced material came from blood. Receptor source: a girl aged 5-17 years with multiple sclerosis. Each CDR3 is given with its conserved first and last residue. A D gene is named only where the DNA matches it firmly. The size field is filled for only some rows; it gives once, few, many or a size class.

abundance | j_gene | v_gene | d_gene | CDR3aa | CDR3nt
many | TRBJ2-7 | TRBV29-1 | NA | CSVGGSYEQYF | TGCAGCGTTGGGGGAAGCTACGAGCAGTACTTC
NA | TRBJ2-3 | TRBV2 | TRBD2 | CASSDLLAGGPDTQYF | TGTGCCAGCAGTGATCTCCTAGCGGGGGGGCCCGATACGCAGTATTTT
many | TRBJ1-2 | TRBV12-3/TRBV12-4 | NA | CASEFPGGGGTGYTF | TGTGCCAGCGAATTTCCCGGTGGCGGCGGCACCGGCTACACCTTC
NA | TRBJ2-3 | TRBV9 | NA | CASSVAALTDTQYF | TGTGCCAGCAGCGTAGCGGCCCTCACAGATACGCAGTATTTT
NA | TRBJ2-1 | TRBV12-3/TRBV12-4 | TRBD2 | CASSRVSGGSNNEQFF | TGTGCCAGCAGCCGGGTAAGCGGGGGGTCCAACAATGAGCAGTTCTTC
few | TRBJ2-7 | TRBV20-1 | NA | CSARDPARSSYEQYF | TGCAGTGCTAGAGATCCGGCGAGGAGCTCCTACGAGCAGTACTTC
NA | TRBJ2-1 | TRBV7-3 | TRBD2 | CASSSSLAGGPSGQFF | TGTGCCAGCAGCTCGTCCCTAGCGGGGGGGCCAAGTGGGCAGTTCTTC
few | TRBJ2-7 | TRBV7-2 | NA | CASSLARRRFAYEQYF | TGTGCCAGCAGCTTAGCCCGGCGAAGGTTTGCCTACGAGCAGTACTTC
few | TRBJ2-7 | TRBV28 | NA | CASSLYRDAYEQYF | TGTGCCAGCAGTTTATACAGGGACGCCTACGAGCAGTACTTC
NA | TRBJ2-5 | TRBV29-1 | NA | CSVRAGEGCETQYF | TGCAGCGTCCGGGCAGGGGAAGGTTGCGAGACCCAGTACTTC
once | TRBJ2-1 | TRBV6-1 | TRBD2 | CASSRTSGGPNPHNEQFF | TGTGCCAGCAGTCGGACTAGCGGGGGACCTAATCCGCACAATGAGCAGTTCTTC
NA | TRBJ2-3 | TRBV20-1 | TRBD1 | CSATVQGASTDTQYF | TGCAGTGCTACTGTCCAGGGGGCTAGCACAGATACGCAGTATTTT
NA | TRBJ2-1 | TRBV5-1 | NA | CASSSGRGRQFF | TGCGCCAGCAGCTCCGGACGGGGCAGGCAGTTCTTC
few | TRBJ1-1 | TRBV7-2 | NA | CASSPQTGQATEAFF | TGTGCCAGCAGCCCCCAAACAGGCCAAGCCACTGAAGCTTTCTTT
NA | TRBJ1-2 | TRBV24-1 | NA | CATSDLRSGYTF | TGTGCCACCAGTGATTTAAGGTCTGGCTACACCTTC
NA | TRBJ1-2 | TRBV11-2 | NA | CASSFMQTVETGANGYTF | TGTGCCAGCAGCTTCATGCAGACAGTGGAGACGGGCGCGAATGGCTACACCTTC
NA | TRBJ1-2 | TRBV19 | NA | CASSPGVANYGYTF | TGTGCCAGTAGCCCAGGGGTGGCTAACTATGGCTACACCTTC
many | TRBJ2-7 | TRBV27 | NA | CASRGGYEQYF | TGTGCCAGCAGAGGGGGTTACGAGCAGTACTTC
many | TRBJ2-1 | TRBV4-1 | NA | CASSQVLNSYNEQFF | TGCGCCAGCAGCCAAGTTCTCAATTCTTACAATGAGCAGTTCTTC
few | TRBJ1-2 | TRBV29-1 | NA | CSVDSAAMGYTF | TGCAGCGTTGACTCGGCGGCTATGGGCTACACCTTC
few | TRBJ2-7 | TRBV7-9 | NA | CACSLPGVEQYF | TGTGCCTGCAGCTTACCTGGAGTCGAGCAGTACTTC
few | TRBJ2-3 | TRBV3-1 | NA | CASSHVLAGVADTQYF | TGTGCCAGCAGCCACGTCCTCGCAGGTGTGGCAGATACGCAGTATTTT